These T cell receptor beta chains were read from a single sample in a study of human T cells and chemical hapten exposure. TCRdb analysed the RACE reads with MiXCR anew, one entry per CDR3 protein. The data show 180,000 or so distinct CDR3 sequences, 14% seen once. This specimen was whole blood, taken in connection with sensitization to the hapten diphenylcyclopropenone (DPC). The receptors shown here come from a woman under 40 with alopecia areata. Some clones in this sample may be carry-over from other donors' samples. Each CDR3 is given with its conserved first and last residue. A D gene is named only where the DNA matches it firmly. Size is stated for part of the rows, as once, few or many counts, or as a class when the clone is expanded.

D: .; J: TRBJ2-1; size: .; V: TRBV11-3; CDR3: CASSSRDRVYNEQFF; DNA: TGTGCCAGCAGCTCCCGGGACCGAGTCTACAATGAGCAGTTCTTC
D: .; J: TRBJ2-7; size: many; V: TRBV7-9; CDR3: CASSSLARQGELREQYF; DNA: TGTGCCAGCAGCTCCCTGGCCCGGCAGGGCGAACTACGGGAGCAGTACTTC
D: .; J: TRBJ1-1; size: few; V: TRBV2; CDR3: CASSVSTEAFF; DNA: TGTGCCAGCAGTGTAAGCACTGAAGCTTTCTTT
D: .; J: TRBJ1-2; size: .; V: TRBV29-1; CDR3: CSVDDGLGGYGYTF; DNA: TGCAGCGTTGATGACGGCCTGGGGGGCTATGGCTACACCTTC
D: .; J: TRBJ2-2; size: few; V: TRBV4-3; CDR3: CASSPHPPREANTGELFF; DNA: TGCGCCAGCAGCCCGCATCCGCCCAGGGAAGCGAACACCGGGGAGCTGTTTTTT
D: .; J: TRBJ2-4; size: .; V: TRBV5-5; CDR3: CASSAGTLLAKNIQYF; DNA: TGTGCCAGCAGCGCCGGGACTCTCCTAGCCAAAAACATTCAGTACTTC
D: TRBD2; J: TRBJ2-7; size: few; V: TRBV12-3/TRBV12-4; CDR3: CASLRAGGVEQYF; DNA: TGTGCCAGCCTGAGGGCCGGGGGGGTCGAGCAGTACTTC
D: TRBD1; J: TRBJ1-5; size: few; V: TRBV6-2/TRBV6-3; CDR3: CASSYRRDRSSNQPQHF; DNA: TGTGCCAGCAGTTACCGACGGGACAGGAGTAGCAATCAGCCCCAGCATTTT
D: .; J: TRBJ2-1; size: many; V: TRBV20-1; CDR3: CSARDRNNEQFF; DNA: TGCAGTGCTAGAGACAGAAACAATGAGCAGTTCTTC
D: .; J: TRBJ2-3; size: few; V: TRBV6-5; CDR3: CASSYSLELPGGADTQYF; DNA: TGTGCCAGCAGTTACTCGCTCGAACTTCCGGGCGGGGCAGATACGCAGTATTTT
D: .; J: TRBJ2-5; size: .; V: TRBV7-2; CDR3: CASSPQTSAQYF; DNA: TGTGCCAGCAGCCCCCAGACTAGTGCCCAGTACTTC
D: TRBD2; J: TRBJ2-7; size: few; V: TRBV11-3; CDR3: CASSLYLAGENEQYF; DNA: TGTGCCAGCAGCTTATACCTAGCGGGCGAAAACGAGCAGTACTTC
D: .; J: TRBJ2-2; size: few; V: TRBV11-2; CDR3: CASSFTRTGELFF; DNA: TGTGCCAGCAGCTTCACCCGCACCGGGGAGCTGTTTTTT
D: TRBD2; J: TRBJ2-7; size: .; V: TRBV7-9; CDR3: CASKRSGGSYEQYF; DNA: TGTGCCAGCAAAAGGTCGGGGGGCTCCTACGAGCAGTACTTC
D: .; J: TRBJ1-1; size: .; V: TRBV5-4; CDR3: CASSLGSFMNTEAFF; DNA: TGTGCCAGCAGCTTAGGATCCTTTATGAACACTGAAGCTTTCTTT
D: .; J: TRBJ1-5; size: few; V: TRBV30; CDR3: CAWTHTPGGPQHF; DNA: TGTGCCTGGACCCATACGCCGGGGGGGCCCCAGCATTTT
D: .; J: TRBJ2-2; size: .; V: TRBV11-3; CDR3: CASSMTGNVIF; DNA: TGTGCCAGCAGCATGACAGGAAATGTGATTTTT
D: .; J: TRBJ2-3; size: few; V: TRBV18; CDR3: CASSPDQGVSYTQYF; DNA: TGTGCCAGCTCACCGGATCAGGGAGTCTCATATACGCAGTATTTT
D: TRBD1; J: TRBJ1-3; size: few; V: TRBV7-9; CDR3: CASSLAGQVGNTIYF; DNA: TGTGCCAGCAGCTTAGCCGGACAGGTCGGAAACACCATATATTTT
D: .; J: TRBJ1-5; size: .; V: TRBV2; CDR3: CASNGGGSQHF; DNA: TGTGCCAGCAACGGCGGAGGTAGTCAGCATTTT
D: .; J: TRBJ1-1; size: many; V: TRBV29-1; CDR3: CSVGLAGEAFF; DNA: TGCAGCGTTGGGCTTGCTGGGGAGGCTTTCTTT
D: .; J: TRBJ1-1; size: few; V: TRBV5-1; CDR3: CASSLGTQMNTEAFF; DNA: TGCGCCAGCAGCTTGGGAACTCAGATGAACACTGAAGCTTTCTTT
D: .; J: TRBJ2-4; size: few; V: TRBV28; CDR3: CASSPGGFGAKNIQYF; DNA: TGTGCCAGCAGTCCAGGTGGCTTTGGGGCCAAAAACATTCAGTACTTC
D: .; J: TRBJ2-3; size: few; V: TRBV14; CDR3: CASSQGKGRSTDTQYF; DNA: TGTGCCAGCAGCCAAGGGAAGGGCAGAAGCACAGATACGCAGTATTTT
D: TRBD2; J: TRBJ2-7; size: few; V: TRBV3-1; CDR3: CASSSSGGGYEQYF; DNA: TGTGCCAGCAGCAGTAGCGGGGGAGGTTACGAGCAGTACTTC
D: .; J: TRBJ2-7; size: .; V: TRBV27; CDR3: CASSPGTPRREQYF; DNA: TGTGCCAGCAGTCCCGGAACCCCAAGGAGGGAGCAGTACTTC
D: .; J: TRBJ1-3; size: .; V: TRBV7-8; CDR3: CASSSPPGNTIYF; DNA: TGTGCCAGCAGCTCGCCCCCTGGAAACACCATATATTTT
D: .; J: TRBJ1-5; size: .; V: TRBV6-2/TRBV6-3; CDR3: CASSYSGLQPQHF; DNA: TGTGCCAGCAGTTACTCAGGGCTTCAGCCCCAGCATTTT
D: TRBD2; J: TRBJ2-5; size: .; V: TRBV10-3; CDR3: CAIRREGETQYF; DNA: TGTGCCATCAGGCGGGAGGGAGAGACCCAGTACTTC
D: .; J: TRBJ2-2; size: .; V: TRBV6-2/TRBV6-3; CDR3: CASTWDPNTGELFF; DNA: TGTGCCAGCACCTGGGATCCGAACACCGGGGAGCTGTTTTTT
D: .; J: TRBJ1-3; size: many; V: TRBV10-3; CDR3: CAIGPFSRNTIYF; DNA: TGTGCCATCGGGCCCTTTTCGAGAAACACCATATATTTT
D: .; J: TRBJ2-7; size: .; V: TRBV3-1; CDR3: CASSLNPGEAEQYF; DNA: TGTGCCAGCAGCCTAAACCCAGGGGAAGCCGAGCAGTACTTC
D: .; J: TRBJ1-1; size: few; V: TRBV27; CDR3: CASSLYSGVIGAFF; DNA: TGTGCCAGCAGTTTATATTCAGGGGTGATAGGGGCTTTCTTT
D: .; J: TRBJ1-2; size: .; V: TRBV12-3/TRBV12-4; CDR3: CALRGQGYGYTF; DNA: TGTGCCTTACGGGGGCAAGGTTATGGCTACACCTTC
D: .; J: TRBJ1-5; size: few; V: TRBV3-1; CDR3: CASSQAGGNQPQHF; DNA: TGTGCCAGCAGCCAAGCGGGGGGCAATCAGCCCCAGCATTTT
D: TRBD2; J: TRBJ2-2; size: .; V: TRBV6-2/TRBV6-3; CDR3: CASSGTSGTGELFF; DNA: TGTGCCAGCAGTGGGACTAGCGGCACCGGGGAGCTGTTTTTT
D: .; J: TRBJ2-7; size: .; V: TRBV20-1; CDR3: CSARARTVNEQYF; DNA: TGCAGTGCTAGAGCTAGGACAGTAAACGAGCAGTACTTC
D: .; J: TRBJ1-4; size: few; V: TRBV20-1; CDR3: CSAKGGRGNEKLFF; DNA: TGCAGTGCCAAGGGAGGCAGGGGTAATGAAAAACTGTTTTTT
D: .; J: TRBJ2-3; size: .; V: TRBV2; CDR3: CAGGRLVADTQYF; DNA: TGTGCCGGGGGAAGACTAGTTGCGGATACGCAGTATTTT
D: .; J: TRBJ1-1; size: .; V: TRBV7-9; CDR3: CAPSMSTEAFF; DNA: TGTGCCCCATCGATGAGTACTGAAGCTTTCTTT
D: .; J: TRBJ2-7; size: few; V: TRBV20-1; CDR3: CSATRGNYEQYF; DNA: TGCAGTGCCACACGGGGGAACTACGAGCAGTACTTC
D: .; J: TRBJ2-2; size: .; V: TRBV6-5; CDR3: CASSYLAGRAGELFF; DNA: TGTGCCAGCAGTTATCTGGCAGGCCGCGCCGGGGAGCTGTTTTTT
D: .; J: TRBJ2-3; size: .; V: TRBV6-2/TRBV6-3; CDR3: CASRHSGRVANTDTQYF; DNA: TGTGCCAGCAGACACTCCGGTCGGGTAGCGAACACAGATACGCAGTATTTT
D: TRBD2; J: TRBJ2-4; size: few; V: TRBV11-2; CDR3: CASSFAGGTKNIQYF; DNA: TGTGCCAGCAGCTTTGCGGGAGGGACCAAAAACATTCAGTACTTC
D: .; J: TRBJ1-1; size: few; V: TRBV6-5; CDR3: CASSYRGSNTEAFF; DNA: TGTGCCAGCAGTTATCGCGGTTCGAACACTGAAGCTTTCTTT
D: .; J: TRBJ1-5; size: few; V: TRBV18; CDR3: CASSPPGRQPQHF; DNA: TGTGCCAGCTCACCACCCGGGCGTCAGCCCCAGCATTTT
D: .; J: TRBJ2-7; size: .; V: TRBV29-1; CDR3: CSVADNSGDEQYF; DNA: TGCAGCGTTGCCGATAACAGTGGGGACGAGCAGTACTTC
D: .; J: TRBJ1-6; size: few; V: TRBV2; CDR3: CASSGIGTAYNSPLHF; DNA: TGTGCCAGCAGTGGGATAGGGACGGCCTATAATTCACCCCTCCACTTT
D: .; J: TRBJ2-7; size: few; V: TRBV4-1; CDR3: CASSQDRPGSYEQYF; DNA: TGCGCCAGCAGCCAAGATCGTCCAGGTAGCTACGAGCAGTACTTC
D: .; J: TRBJ2-4; size: once; V: TRBV3-1; CDR3: CASSEGGGPGNIQYF; DNA: TGTGCCAGCAGCGAGGGTGGCGGTCCTGGGAACATTCAGTACTTC
D: TRBD2; J: TRBJ2-1; size: .; V: TRBV10-1; CDR3: CASSGLAGGPFDEQFF; DNA: TGCGCCAGCAGTGGACTAGCGGGAGGGCCTTTCGATGAGCAGTTCTTC
D: TRBD2; J: TRBJ2-2; size: .; V: TRBV10-2; CDR3: CAGGLAGDNANTGELFF; DNA: TGCGCCGGGGGACTAGCGGGAGACAACGCGAACACCGGGGAGCTGTTTTTT